Listed below are T cell receptor beta chains from one sample, sequenced in a study of blood T cell repertoires in COVID-19. Data came from immunoSEQ multiplex PCR; TCRdb stores just in-frame clones and leaves some out. The sample includes approximately 160,000 clones, approximately 88% of them seen just once. Sequenced sample: peripheral blood. These receptor sequences come from an older woman with acute or convalescent COVID-19. Each CDR3 is given with its conserved first and last residue. The order of the fields is D gene, clone size, J gene, CDR3 length, V gene, CDR3 DNA, CDR3 protein. The D gene is left open where the match is weak. Where a row states a size, it is once, few, many or the class of an expanded clone; other rows omit it.

d_gene: -; abundance: -; j_gene: TRBJ1-3; len: 13; v_gene: TRBV5-1; CDR3nt: TGCGCCAGCAGCTTGGGTCAAGGAAACACCATATATTTT; CDR3aa: CASSLGQGNTIYF
d_gene: -; abundance: -; j_gene: TRBJ1-3; len: 15; v_gene: TRBV7-3; CDR3nt: TGTGCCAGCAGCACCACAGGGAGCTCTGGAAACACCATATATTTT; CDR3aa: CASSTTGSSGNTIYF
d_gene: TRBD1; abundance: once; j_gene: TRBJ1-5; len: 16; v_gene: TRBV5-8; CDR3nt: TGTGCCAGCAGCTGGGGGTCTCGGACAGGGGGTCAGCCCCAGCATTTT; CDR3aa: CASSWGSRTGGQPQHF
d_gene: -; abundance: -; j_gene: TRBJ1-3; len: 15; v_gene: TRBV18; CDR3nt: TGTGCCAGCTCATCCACAGGGTTAGCTGGAAACACCATATATTTT; CDR3aa: CASSSTGLAGNTIYF
d_gene: -; abundance: -; j_gene: TRBJ1-1; len: 13; v_gene: TRBV6-4; CDR3nt: TGTGCCAGCAGCCAGACAGTTAACACTGAAGCTTTCTTT; CDR3aa: CASSQTVNTEAFF
d_gene: TRBD1; abundance: -; j_gene: TRBJ2-7; len: 14; v_gene: TRBV28; CDR3nt: TGTGCCAGCAGTTTATTGGACAGGGACCACGAGCAGTACTTC; CDR3aa: CASSLLDRDHEQYF
d_gene: TRBD1; abundance: -; j_gene: TRBJ1-5; len: 17; v_gene: TRBV2; CDR3nt: TGTGCCAGCAGTGAGATGGCAGGGGGCAGGAGCAATCAGCCCCAGCATTTT; CDR3aa: CASSEMAGGRSNQPQHF
d_gene: -; abundance: -; j_gene: TRBJ1-3; len: 13; v_gene: TRBV12-3/TRBV12-4; CDR3nt: TGTGCCAGCAGTTTAGGGGGGGGGAACACCATATATTTT; CDR3aa: CASSLGGGNTIYF
d_gene: -; abundance: -; j_gene: TRBJ1-1; len: 14; v_gene: TRBV7-2; CDR3nt: TGTGCCAGCAGCTTGGGACTGTTGAACACTGAAGCTTTCTTT; CDR3aa: CASSLGLLNTEAFF
d_gene: -; abundance: -; j_gene: TRBJ1-3; len: 14; v_gene: TRBV9; CDR3nt: TGTGCCAGCAGCGTAAGGGGTCGCGGAAACACCATATATTTT; CDR3aa: CASSVRGRGNTIYF
d_gene: -; abundance: -; j_gene: TRBJ2-6; len: 14; v_gene: TRBV27; CDR3nt: TGTGCCAGCAGTCCTTTCTCTGGGGCCAACGTCCTGACTTTC; CDR3aa: CASSPFSGANVLTF
d_gene: -; abundance: -; j_gene: TRBJ2-7; len: 13; v_gene: TRBV29-1; CDR3nt: TGCAGCGTCGCCCTCGGACAGAACTACGAGCAGTACTTC; CDR3aa: CSVALGQNYEQYF
d_gene: -; abundance: -; j_gene: TRBJ1-1; len: 13; v_gene: TRBV2; CDR3nt: TGTGCCAGCATAACGGTGCGGGGAGCAGTAGCTTTCTTT; CDR3aa: CASITVRGAVAFF
d_gene: -; abundance: few; j_gene: TRBJ1-1; len: 15; v_gene: TRBV25-1; CDR3nt: TGTGCCAGCAGTGGCCGATTTACAGGAAACACTGAAGCTTTCTTT; CDR3aa: CASSGRFTGNTEAFF
d_gene: -; abundance: -; j_gene: TRBJ1-1; len: 15; v_gene: TRBV7-2; CDR3nt: TGTGCCAGCAGCTTAGCGGCCAGGATGAACACTGAAGCTTTCTTT; CDR3aa: CASSLAARMNTEAFF
d_gene: TRBD1; abundance: -; j_gene: TRBJ1-4; len: 14; v_gene: TRBV7-8; CDR3nt: TGTGCCAGCAGCTTAGGCACAGGGGTGGAAAAACTGTTTTTT; CDR3aa: CASSLGTGVEKLFF
d_gene: -; abundance: -; j_gene: TRBJ2-2; len: 16; v_gene: TRBV18; CDR3nt: TGTGCCAGCTCACCGTCCCCCCCCGTGAACACCGGGGAGCTGTTTTTT; CDR3aa: CASSPSPPVNTGELFF
d_gene: -; abundance: -; j_gene: TRBJ1-3; len: 14; v_gene: TRBV19; CDR3nt: TGTGCCAGTAGTATTTCACAGCCAAGAAACACCATATATTTT; CDR3aa: CASSISQPRNTIYF